Shown below are 2 T cell receptor beta chains from a single sample sequenced in a study of T-cell reconstitution after alpha-beta-depleted transplantation in children. Unique molecular identifiers were used in preparing the TCRbeta library. Each CDR3 protein gets one entry after TCRdb re-called the PCR reads with MiXCR. Seen here are 250,000 to 400,000 distinct CDR3 sequences, around 25% observed once, and the top ten hold roughly 9.7%. The input for sequencing was PBMCs, mostly from graft donor cells, taken 180 days after TCRalphabeta/CD19-depleted stem cell transplant. These receptors came from a male patient younger than 18 who had a stem cell transplant for acute lymphoblastic leukemia, so the T cells may come from the graft donor.

This CDR3 is CASSELGRGFEQYF. The CDR3 DNA reads as TGTGCCAGCAGTGAATTGGGTCGGGGGTTCGAGCAGTACTTC. The chain carries TRBV25-1 and TRBJ2-7, with D perhaps matching TRBD2 (6 bases). CDR1 MGHDK and CDR2 SYGVNS come from the germline V gene. The V end was cut by 1 base, the J end by 6 bases, with 13 bases between. This CDR3 region has 14 residues.

This clonotype was seen a handful of times. This chain links TRBV20-1 with TRBJ2-3; 12 nucleotides line up with TRBD1. The CDR3 sequence is 17 residues long. In germline, CDR1 is DFQATT, CDR2 SNEGSKA (reference sequence). The trim removed 4 bases at V and 6 bases at J, leaving 14 bases unmatched. CDR3 region: CSANTHPGQGAGDTQYF. As DNA, the CDR3 is TGCAGTGCTAACACTCATCCGGGACAGGGGGCGGGGGATACGCAGTATTTT.